Listed below are T cell receptor beta chains from one sample, sequenced in a study of blood T cell repertoires in COVID-19. The table came from immunoSEQ multiplex PCR; TCRdb's copy has only in-frame clones and leaves some out. The data hold some 80,000 clones, with 75% to 90% observed a single time. The sequenced sample was peripheral blood. Every receptor here comes from a human donor in a cohort sampled during active COVID-19. The CDR3 runs from the conserved cysteine through the conserved F or W. Each record gives: D gene, J gene, V gene, clone size, CDR3 protein, CDR3 DNA. D genes are given only for firm matches. Clone size, where shown, is once, few, many, or a class for clones that have expanded.

>.|TRBJ2-7|TRBV3-1/TRBV3-2|.
CASSQDLRLVGDEQYF
TGTGCCAGCAGCCAAGATCTGAGACTAGTGGGAGACGAGCAGTACTTC
>.|TRBJ2-3|TRBV5-1|.
CASSPPGTDTQYF
TGCGCCAGCAGCCCTCCGGGCACAGATACGCAGTATTTT
>.|TRBJ1-3|TRBV6-1|.
CASSEAVKRGNTIYF
TGTGCCAGCAGTGAAGCGGTGAAGCGCGGAAACACCATATATTTT
>.|TRBJ2-5|TRBV28|.
CASSTRQPETQYF
TGTGCCAGCAGCACCCGACAGCCAGAGACCCAGTACTTC
>TRBD1|TRBJ1-1|TRBV9|.
CASSATGGGNTEAFF
TGTGCCAGCAGCGCGACAGGGGGCGGTAACACTGAAGCTTTCTTT
>.|TRBJ2-2|TRBV5-4|few
CASSLTNTGELFF
TGTGCCAGCAGCTTGACAAACACCGGGGAGCTGTTTTTT
>.|TRBJ2-2|TRBV28|.
CASSLFRSTGELFF
TGTGCCAGCAGTTTATTCAGAAGCACCGGGGAGCTGTTTTTT
>.|TRBJ2-4|TRBV28|.
CASLELAKNIQYF
TGTGCCAGTCTCGAGCTAGCCAAAAACATTCAGTACTTC
>.|TRBJ2-7|TRBV6-6|.
CASSYARHHYEQYF
TGTGCCAGCAGTTACGCGCGACACCACTACGAGCAGTACTTC
>.|TRBJ2-2|TRBV6-5|.
CASSTTLGSTGELFF
TGTGCCAGCAGTACGACACTGGGCTCAACCGGGGAGCTGTTTTTT
>.|TRBJ1-5|TRBV28|.
CASSRPGWSNQPQHF
TGTGCCAGCAGTAGACCAGGGTGGAGCAATCAGCCCCAGCATTTT
>.|TRBJ2-7|TRBV21-1|.
CASRTPGHLSSYEQYF
TGTGCCAGCAGAACCCCCGGACACTTGAGCTCCTACGAGCAGTACTTC
>TRBD2|TRBJ2-7|TRBV28|.
CASRTSGGFTTYEQYF
TGTGCCAGCAGGACTAGCGGGGGGTTTACAACCTACGAGCAGTACTTC
>TRBD1|TRBJ1-5|TRBV12-5|few
CASAETGDQPQHF
TGTGCTAGTGCCGAAACAGGGGATCAGCCCCAGCATTTT
>.|TRBJ2-3|TRBV6-5|.
CASSPSGTQYF
TGTGCCAGCAGTCCGTCGGGTACGCAGTATTTT
>.|TRBJ2-3|TRBV6-5|.
CASRNPGGTDTQYF
TGTGCCAGCAGGAACCCCGGGGGCACAGATACGCAGTATTTT
>.|TRBJ2-5|TRBV4-1|.
CASSQEGSGLGETQYF
TGCGCCAGCAGCCAAGAGGGAAGCGGCTTGGGCGAGACCCAGTACTTC
>TRBD1|TRBJ1-3|TRBV6-5|.
CASSPDREAGNTIYF
TGTGCCAGCAGCCCGGACAGGGAGGCTGGAAACACCATATATTTT
>.|TRBJ2-1|TRBV11-2|.
CASSLGGAAGIDEQFF
TGTGCCAGCAGCTTAGGTGGGGCGGCGGGAATCGATGAGCAGTTCTTC
>.|TRBJ2-1|TRBV7-9|once
CASSLARGGTYNEQFF
TGTGCCAGCAGCTTAGCCCGCGGAGGGACCTACAATGAGCAGTTCTTC
>.|TRBJ2-2|TRBV5-6|.
CASNKDPAGVGELFF
TGTGCCAGCAACAAGGACCCCGCCGGGGTCGGGGAGCTGTTTTTT
>TRBD2|TRBJ2-1|TRBV27|.
CASSAGLASYNEQFF
TGTGCCAGCAGTGCGGGACTAGCATCCTACAATGAGCAGTTCTTC
>TRBD2|TRBJ2-7|TRBV28|.
CASRLAGPNYEQYF
TGTGCCAGCAGATTAGCGGGACCTAACTACGAGCAGTACTTC
>.|TRBJ2-7|TRBV7-2|.
CASSLQGRYEQYF
TGTGCCAGCAGCTTACAGGGGCGGTACGAGCAGTACTTC
>TRBD1|TRBJ1-2|TRBV5-4|.
CASSSTGLQGYTF
TGTGCCAGCAGCTCGACAGGGCTTCAAGGCTACACCTTC
>.|TRBJ1-1|TRBV9|once
CASSVDPGGGTEAFF
TGTGCCAGCAGCGTAGACCCGGGCGGGGGCACTGAAGCTTTCTTT
>TRBD2|TRBJ2-2|TRBV3-1/TRBV3-2|.
CASSQVGRAAGELFF
TGTGCCAGCAGCCAAGTCGGGAGGGCCGCCGGGGAGCTGTTTTTT
>TRBD2|TRBJ2-7|TRBV14|.
CASSPRLAGTYEQYF
TGTGCCAGCAGCCCCAGACTAGCGGGAACCTACGAGCAGTACTTC
>.|TRBJ1-5|TRBV9|.
CASSDSGFLQPQHF
TGTGCCAGCAGCGACTCAGGGTTCTTACAGCCCCAGCATTTT
>.|TRBJ1-1|TRBV19|.
CASSSNGMMNTEAFF
TGTGCCAGTAGTTCTAACGGGATGATGAACACTGAAGCTTTCTTT
>TRBD1|TRBJ1-5|TRBV28|.
CASSSIEFRDRAYNQPQHF
TGTGCCAGCAGTTCAATCGAGTTTCGGGACAGGGCTTACAATCAGCCCCAGCATTTT
>.|TRBJ2-1|TRBV6-5|.
CASRGSQYNEQFF
TGTGCCAGCAGGGGCAGTCAGTACAATGAGCAGTTCTTC
>.|TRBJ1-3|TRBV9|.
CASSVEAARSGGNTIYF
TGTGCCAGCAGCGTAGAGGCAGCTCGTTCGGGTGGAAACACCATATATTTT
>.|TRBJ2-7|TRBV10-2|.
CASSEIALGRPYEQYF
TGCGCCAGCAGTGAGATCGCTCTAGGCCGCCCCTACGAGCAGTACTTC
>.|TRBJ2-7|TRBV7-9|.
CASSSIDRNYEQYF
TGTGCCAGCAGCTCCATTGACAGAAACTACGAGCAGTACTTC
>.|TRBJ1-2|TRBV18|.
CASSPDGGQPGVYGYTF
TGTGCCAGCTCACCTGATGGTGGGCAGCCTGGTGTCTATGGCTACACCTTC
>TRBD1|TRBJ2-3|TRBV5-1|.
CASSQAGGATDTQYF
TGCGCCAGCAGCCAGGCAGGGGGTGCCACAGATACGCAGTATTTT
>TRBD2|TRBJ2-3|TRBV5-4|.
CASRSTSGRRGTDTQYF
TGTGCCAGCAGGTCGACTAGCGGGAGGAGGGGCACAGATACGCAGTATTTT
>.|TRBJ2-1|TRBV28|.
CASSLWTRTYNEQFF
TGTGCCAGCAGTTTATGGACACGGACCTACAATGAGCAGTTCTTC
>.|TRBJ1-3|TRBV6-1|.
CASSEARANTIYF
TGTGCCAGCAGTGAAGCGAGGGCAAACACCATATATTTT
>.|TRBJ2-3|TRBV24-1|.
CATSDHSTDTQYF
TGTGCCACCAGTGATCATAGCACAGATACGCAGTATTTT
>.|TRBJ1-6|TRBV9|.
CASSVGLGGRDNSPLHF
TGTGCCAGCAGCGTAGGACTCGGGGGGAGGGATAATTCACCCCTCCACTTT
>TRBD1|TRBJ2-2|TRBV11-3|.
CASSAWDRGNTGELFF
TGTGCCAGCAGCGCATGGGACAGGGGGAACACCGGGGAGCTGTTTTTT
>.|TRBJ1-4|TRBV28|.
CASSQVRGLHEKLFF
TGTGCCAGCAGTCAGGTCAGGGGCCTTCATGAAAAACTGTTTTTT
>TRBD1|TRBJ1-5|TRBV7-2|.
CASSLVGQGANQPQHF
TGTGCCAGCAGCTTAGTGGGACAGGGGGCGAATCAGCCCCAGCATTTT
>.|TRBJ2-1|TRBV28|.
CASSLGQLRKQFF
TGTGCCAGCAGTTTAGGGCAGCTCCGAAAGCAGTTCTTC
>TRBD2|TRBJ2-5|TRBV30|.
CALNGGTVGTQYF
TGTGCCTTAAACGGGGGGACGGTCGGGACCCAGTACTTC
>.|TRBJ1-5|TRBV19|.
CASSIAGHSNQPQHF
TGTGCCAGTAGTATAGCAGGGCATAGCAATCAGCCCCAGCATTTT
>.|TRBJ1-6|TRBV28|.
CASKGGVSNSPLHF
TGTGCCAGCAAAGGGGGAGTAAGTAATTCACCCCTCCACTTT
>.|TRBJ1-1|TRBV12-2|.
CATSGHYTEAFF
TGTGCAACCTCGGGACACTACACTGAAGCTTTCTTT
>.|TRBJ2-7|TRBV28|.
CAVDKAYEQYF
TGTGCCGTGGACAAAGCCTACGAGCAGTACTTC
>.|TRBJ2-7|TRBV5-1|.
CASSWRAAWAGGDSYEQYF
TGCGCCAGCAGCTGGAGGGCGGCCTGGGCAGGGGGTGACTCCTACGAGCAGTACTTC
>TRBD1|TRBJ1-1|TRBV14|.
CASSQEETGTGGAVDTEAFF
TGTGCCAGCAGCCAGGAGGAGACCGGGACAGGGGGCGCGGTGGACACTGAAGCTTTCTTT
>.|TRBJ2-1|TRBV12-3/TRBV12-4|once
CASQPGYNEQFF
TGTGCCTCCCAACCCGGGTACAATGAGCAGTTCTTC